This is a list of T cell receptor beta chains from one sample in a study of T-cell memory formation after mild COVID-19. TCRdb ran MiXCR on the 5' RACE reads and lists one entry per CDR3 protein. This table has about 270,000 distinct CDR3 sequences, about a sixth appearing once. Sequencing input: PBMCs or a T cell subset sorted from them (not recorded which). Receptors originate from a man between 18 and 29 years old who had mild COVID-19 (a few samples of this study predate the infection). Cell type and time point are not known. CDR3s include the opening cysteine and the closing phenylalanine or tryptophan. D genes are given only for firm matches. Some rows have no size entry. The others give once, few or many, or a class for an expanded clone.

TRBV30	.	few	TRBJ2-7	CAWSSWSGEYEQYF	TGTGCCTGGAGTAGTTGGTCAGGGGAATACGAGCAGTACTTC
TRBV12-3/TRBV12-4	.	few	TRBJ2-3	CASSFLLDQGTDTQYF	TGTGCCAGCAGTTTCCTCCTAGACCAGGGCACAGATACGCAGTATTTT
TRBV12-3/TRBV12-4	.	.	TRBJ2-2	CASESRGAGTGELFF	TGTGCCAGCGAGTCGAGGGGGGCGGGGACCGGGGAGCTGTTTTTT
TRBV7-8	.	.	TRBJ2-4	CASSLGGAENIQYF	TGTGCCAGCAGCTTAGGGGGCGCGGAAAACATTCAGTACTTC
TRBV5-1	TRBD2	few	TRBJ2-2	CASHRLVAGNTGELFF	TGCGCCAGCCACCGACTGGTAGCGGGCAACACCGGGGAGCTGTTTTTT
TRBV5-1	.	.	TRBJ2-2	CASFSTMNTGELFF	TGCGCCAGTTTCTCTACCATGAACACCGGGGAGCTGTTTTTT
TRBV20-1	TRBD2	few	TRBJ2-5	CSAGKRGYQETQYF	TGCAGTGCTGGAAAGCGGGGGTACCAAGAGACCCAGTACTTC
TRBV29-1	.	few	TRBJ1-2	CSVEGGGQGYTF	TGCAGCGTTGAAGGCGGCGGACAGGGCTACACCTTC
TRBV7-2	.	many	TRBJ2-7	CASSLSAALPYEQYF	TGTGCCAGCAGCTTATCGGCTGCGCTGCCCTACGAGCAGTACTTC
TRBV20-1	.	few	TRBJ2-5	CSARGIGTPYGEETQYF	TGCAGTGCTAGAGGAATAGGGACTCCGTACGGGGAAGAGACCCAGTACTTC
TRBV7-9	.	.	TRBJ2-3	CASSYGTQSTDTQYF	TGTGCCAGCAGCTATGGGACACAGAGCACAGATACGCAGTATTTT
TRBV7-8	TRBD2	.	TRBJ2-7	CASSLALSPGGYEQYF	TGTGCCAGCAGCTTAGCCCTGTCTCCGGGAGGGTACGAGCAGTACTTC
TRBV20-1	TRBD2	.	TRBJ2-3	CSAPLGTSGTTDTQYF	TGCAGTGCTCCTCTCGGGACTAGCGGCACCACAGATACGCAGTATTTT
TRBV6-5	.	few	TRBJ1-2	CASSYSAGEDGYTF	TGTGCCAGCAGTTACTCGGCAGGGGAGGATGGCTACACCTTC
TRBV11-2	.	.	TRBJ2-1	CASSDYGGTYNEQFF	TGTGCCAGCAGCGACTATGGGGGTACCTACAATGAGCAGTTCTTC
TRBV12-3/TRBV12-4	.	.	TRBJ2-5	CASSIGGETQYF	TGTGCCAGCAGTATTGGGGGAGAGACCCAGTACTTC
TRBV5-5	.	few	TRBJ1-1	CASSPRTAIHPNTEAFF	TGTGCCAGCAGCCCACGGACAGCGATTCACCCGAACACTGAAGCTTTCTTT
TRBV6-5	.	.	TRBJ2-2	CASSPTGKHTGELFF	TGTGCCAGCAGCCCCACGGGTAAACACACCGGGGAGCTGTTTTTT
TRBV10-3	.	few	TRBJ2-5	CAISQTEGETQYF	TGTGCCATCAGCCAGACAGAGGGAGAGACCCAGTACTTC
TRBV6-5	TRBD2	.	TRBJ2-5	CASSYSGRGGPQETQYF	TGTGCCAGCAGTTACTCTGGGCGGGGGGGCCCCCAGGAGACCCAGTACTTC
TRBV5-5	.	many	TRBJ2-5	CASSLGGRETQYF	TGTGCCAGCAGCTTGGGGGGGAGAGAGACCCAGTACTTC
TRBV4-3	TRBD1	.	TRBJ2-2	CASSQGRGHKLYTGELFF	TGCGCCAGCAGCCAAGGAAGGGGGCACAAGCTTTACACCGGGGAGCTGTTTTTT
TRBV7-9	.	few	TRBJ2-7	CASSPLQGTYEQYF	TGTGCCAGCAGCCCGTTACAGGGTACCTACGAGCAGTACTTC
TRBV4-2	.	.	TRBJ2-5	CASSRAGDIRGTQYF	TGTGCCAGCAGCCGAGCTGGGGACATCCGTGGGACCCAGTACTTC
TRBV29-1	.	.	TRBJ2-1	CSGRQNSEQFF	TGCAGCGGCCGTCAGAACAGTGAGCAGTTCTTC
TRBV11-2	TRBD1	few	TRBJ2-3	CASSLSQGAAYF	TGTGCCAGCAGCTTATCGCAGGGGGCGGCGTATTTT
TRBV7-2	TRBD1	.	TRBJ1-1	CASSSSTGLDTEAFF	TGTGCCAGCAGCTCCTCGACAGGGTTGGACACTGAAGCTTTCTTT
TRBV2	.	.	TRBJ2-5	CASSVGQPETQYF	TGTGCCAGCAGTGTGGGTCAGCCAGAGACCCAGTACTTC
TRBV5-1	.	.	TRBJ2-2	CASRISWGDTHTGELFF	TGCGCCAGCAGGATTTCCTGGGGGGACACCCACACCGGGGAGCTGTTTTTT
TRBV7-9	.	.	TRBJ2-3	CASSLDLGGGTDTQYF	TGTGCCAGCAGCTTAGATCTCGGGGGTGGCACAGATACGCAGTATTTT
TRBV29-1	.	.	TRBJ2-5	CSVCDSRGGETQYF	TGCAGCGTCTGCGACAGCCGGGGCGGGGAGACCCAGTACTTC
TRBV5-1	.	few	TRBJ1-3	CASSRDGAYSGNTIYF	TGCGCCAGCAGCCGGGACGGAGCTTACTCTGGAAACACCATATATTTT